These 8 T cell receptor beta chains originate from one sample sequenced in a study of human T cells and chemical hapten exposure. MiXCR, run by TCRdb on the RACE reads, gives a single entry per CDR3 protein. In the table there are around 130,000 distinct CDR3 sequences, around 8.3% of which are singletons. Time point described: healthy volunteer bleed at 2 weeks. The authors' total RNA extraction used unfractionated whole blood. Sequenced material: whole blood. These receptor sequences come from a male donor in good health. Some clones in this sample may be carry-over from other donors' samples.

This clonotype was seen a handful of times. This chain links TRBV2 with TRBJ2-3; D gene unclear. The length of the CDR3 is 14 residues. CDR1 is SNHLY, CDR2 FYNNEI, per germline. Deletions cut 1 base from V and 2 bases from J, with 7 bases between. As DNA, the CDR3 is TGTGCCAGCAGTGAAGGGCCGTTCACAGATACGCAGTATTTT. It specifies CASSEGPFTDTQYF.

This clonotype was found many times. The genes are TRBV20-1 and TRBJ2-7, with 10 bases lining up with TRBD1. Trimming cost V 6 bases and J 4 bases; bases outside gene matches: 6. The CDR3 is made up of 13 amino acids. Germline loops: CDR1 DFQATT, CDR2 SNEGSKA (reference sequence). The CDR3 region has the DNA TGCAGTGCCGTCCGGGACAGGGGATACGAGCAGTACTTC. This encodes CSAVRDRGYEQYF.

This chain joins TRBV2 and TRBJ2-1; tentative D call: TRBD2 (5 bases). V lost 2 bases and J 3 bases, leaving 17 bases between the germline ends. This CDR3 contains 17 residues. CDR1 and CDR2 from the germline V gene are SNHLY and FYNNEI. The CDR3 sequence is CASSESASGKFYNEQFF. CDR3 DNA sequence: TGTGCCAGCAGTGAAAGTGCGTCGGGAAAATTCTACAATGAGCAGTTCTTC.

This clonotype was detected a few times. The chain couples TRBV11-2 to TRBJ1-4, with 10 bases that match TRBD1. There are 19 residues in the CDR3. The germline gives CDR1 SGHAT, CDR2 FQNNGV. With 4 bases clipped from V and 8 bases from J, the junction kept 19 bases outside the gene matches. The CDR3 coding sequence is TGTGCCAGCAGCTCCGCGGGGGGGACAGGGGCATGGCGTGACGAAAAACTGTTTTTT. Translated: CASSSAGGTGAWRDEKLFF.

This clonotype appeared many times. The chain links TRBV21-1 to TRBJ1-5; TRBD1 is the table's D call and was not checked against the DNA. TRBV21-1 is shown as a pseudogene. This CDR3 is built from 17 residues. The CDR3 sequence: CASSNRDRGLSNQPQHF. DNA of the CDR3: TGTGCCAGCAGCAACCGGGACAGGGGGCTTAGCAATCAGCCCCAGCATTTT.

This clonotype has ten or more counts. The chain joins TRBV4-3 to TRBJ2-7, with 10 bases lining up with TRBD1. V was pared by 0 bases and J by 3 bases, with 5 bases of the junction left unmatched. Germline CDR1 LGHNA, CDR2 YSLEER. The CDR3 runs 16 residues. The CDR3: CASSQDMGQGFYEQYF. The CDR3 DNA sequence: TGCGCCAGCAGCCAAGATATGGGACAGGGGTTCTACGAGCAGTACTTC.

This clonotype was seen a few times. This sequence joins TRBV7-4 and TRBJ1-5; D not resolved. V was trimmed by 6 bases and J by 2 bases, leaving 11 bases between them. CDR3 length: 14 amino acids. Germline V gives CDR1 SGHVT, CDR2 SQSDAQ. The CDR3 DNA follows: TGTGCCAGCAGAAACGGACGTGGCAATCAGCCCCAGCATTTT. Translated: CASRNGRGNQPQHF.

The chain couples TRBV5-8 to TRBJ1-5; a possible D gene is TRBD1 (5 bases). V lost 4 bases and J 4 bases, leaving 9 bases between the germline ends. CDR1 is SGHTS, CDR2 YDEGEE, per germline. The CDR3 runs 13 residues. DNA for the CDR3: TGTGCCAGCAGCCGACAGAGAAATCAGCCCCAGCATTTT. Its translation: CASSRQRNQPQHF.